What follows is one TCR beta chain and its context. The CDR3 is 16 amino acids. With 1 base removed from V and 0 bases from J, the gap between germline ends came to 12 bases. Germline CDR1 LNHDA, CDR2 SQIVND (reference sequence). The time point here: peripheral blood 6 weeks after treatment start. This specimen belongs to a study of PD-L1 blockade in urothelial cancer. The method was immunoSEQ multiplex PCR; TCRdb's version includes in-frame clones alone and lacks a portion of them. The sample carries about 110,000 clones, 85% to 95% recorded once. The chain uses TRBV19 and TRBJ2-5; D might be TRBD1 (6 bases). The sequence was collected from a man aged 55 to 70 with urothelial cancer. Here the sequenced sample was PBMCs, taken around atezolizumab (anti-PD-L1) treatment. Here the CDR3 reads CASSIVPGHNQETQYF. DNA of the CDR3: TGTGCCAGTAGTATAGTTCCGGGACACAACCAAGAGACCCAGTACTTC.